This passage covers 17 T cell receptor beta chains from one sample sequenced in a study of T-cell reconstitution after alpha-beta-depleted transplantation in children. Preparing the TCRbeta library involved the use of unique molecular identifiers. TCRdb recomputed calls from the PCR reads with MiXCR, one row per CDR3 protein. The table includes around 200,000 distinct CDR3 sequences, more than 6.5% detected once. Sequencing was performed on PBMCs from the stem cell graft donor, taken from the stem cell graft. These receptors were collected from a human donor who donated a stem cell graft to a child with Wiskott-Aldrich syndrome.

The table lists this clonotype with many counts. This chain joins TRBV10-3 and TRBJ2-1; 9 bases align to TRBD1. Germline V CDR1 and CDR2: ENHRY, SYGVKD. The CDR3 length is 16 residues. V shed 2 bases and J 6 bases; nucleotides not matched to a gene: 8. CDR3 coding DNA: TGTGCCATCAGTGAGCCCCGGGACAGGGCTGGCAATGAGCAGTTCTTC. It specifies CAISEPRDRAGNEQFF.

Many counts were recorded for this clonotype. The chain carries TRBV6-5 and TRBJ2-1, with D possibly being TRBD2 (5 bases). Germline values: CDR1 MNHEY, CDR2 SVGAGI. The CDR3 consists of 16 residues. With 3 bases removed from V and 0 bases from J, the gap between germline ends came to 12 bases. The CDR3 DNA reads as TGTGCCAGCAGTTATGAGGGCAGCAGCTCCTACAATGAGCAGTTCTTC. This encodes CASSYEGSSSYNEQFF.

The V call is TRBV7-9, the J call TRBJ1-1; tentative D call: TRBD1 (5 bases). Per germline, CDR1 SEHNR and CDR2 FQNEAQ (reference sequence). V dropped 5 bases and J dropped 7 bases, with 14 bases sitting between them. The CDR3 is 13 amino acids. CDR3 nucleotide sequence: TGTGCCAGCAGCCCCGACAGCCTCAGTGAAGCTTTCTTT. This codes for CASSPDSLSEAFF.

This clonotype occurred many times. The J gene is TRBJ2-3, the V gene TRBV20-1; D perhaps matches TRBD2 (5 bases). This CDR3 region has 15 residues. The V gene's germline CDR1 is DFQATT and CDR2 SNEGSKA (reference sequence). The V end was cut by 0 bases, the J end by 3 bases, with 13 bases between. The CDR3 nucleotides read TGCAGTGCTAGAGATAGACGGGAAGGAACAGATACGCAGTATTTT. Translation: CSARDRREGTDTQYF.

This clonotype was seen ten or more times. The chain combines TRBV10-3 with TRBJ2-7; TRBD1 agrees at 9 bases. The CDR3 runs to 16 residues. CDR1 is ENHRY and CDR2 is SYGVKD in the germline V gene. J gave up 3 bases and V 8 bases, and 14 bases lay outside the gene matches. The CDR3, as DNA: TGTGCCATCGCAGGGGCCCCGGGACAGGGCAACTACGAGCAGTACTTC. It yields the protein CAIAGAPGQGNYEQYF.

The rearrangement uses TRBV5-6 and TRBJ2-2; possibly TRBD1 or TRBD2 for D (5 bases each). The CDR3 runs 16 residues. Trimming cost V 4 bases and J 0 bases, with 13 bases left between them. Looked up from germline, CDR1 is SGHDT and CDR2 is YYEEEE. The CDR3 loop reads CASSEPGPPNTGELFF. The CDR3, as DNA: TGTGCCAGCAGCGAGCCGGGACCGCCGAACACCGGGGAGCTGTTTTTT.

This clonotype has a count of ten or more. V usage is TRBV9 and J usage is TRBJ2-3, with D unclear. The V end was cut by 0 bases, the J end by 0 bases, with 8 bases between. Germline-derived CDR1 and CDR2 are SGDLS and YYNGEE. This CDR3 is 15 amino acids long. The CDR3 loop reads CASSVGHGSTDTQYF. CDR3 DNA sequence: TGTGCCAGCAGCGTAGGACATGGAAGCACAGATACGCAGTATTTT.

This clonotype was counted ten times or more. The chain employs TRBV9 and TRBJ1-1, with 8 bases lining up with TRBD1. The V gene's germline CDR1 is SGDLS and CDR2 YYNGEE. The V and J ends lost 2 bases and 1 base, in that order; junction bases with no gene match: 7. This CDR3 contains 16 residues. The CDR3 DNA reads TGTGCCAGCAGCGTGAGGTCGGGACAGGAGAACACTGAAGCTTTCTTT. Protein: CASSVRSGQENTEAFF.

This clonotype was counted at least ten times. The chain joins TRBV7-8 to TRBJ1-2; TRBD1 agrees at 8 bases. V lost 4 bases to trimming and J lost 7 bases; unmatched junction nucleotides: 14. Germline CDR1 reads SGHVS; CDR2 reads FQNEAQ. The length of the CDR3 is 16 residues. CDR3 in DNA: TGTGCCAGCAGCTCTCCCAGGACAGGGAGGAACGGTGGCTACACCTTC. This sequence encodes CASSSPRTGRNGGYTF.

The V gene is TRBV2, the J gene TRBJ1-1; TRBD1 matches at 9 bases. The CDR3 has 14 amino acids. Germline-derived CDR1 and CDR2 are SNHLY and FYNNEI. The ends lost 5 bases at V and 2 bases at J; junction bases unmatched: 3. The CDR3 loop reads CASSWDRDNTEAFF. CDR3 DNA sequence: TGTGCCAGCAGTTGGGACAGGGACAACACTGAAGCTTTCTTT.

This clonotype was recorded at least ten times. The chain joins TRBV9 to TRBJ1-3; no reliable D call. The length of the CDR3 is 11 residues. Germline-derived CDR1 and CDR2 are SGDLS and YYNGEE. With 6 bases removed from V and 2 bases from J, the gap between germline ends came to 3 bases. CDR3: CASKAGNTIYF. The DNA for the CDR3 is TGTGCCAGCAAAGCTGGAAACACCATATATTTT. Complete variable domain (other parts from reference TRBV9 and TRBJ1-3): DSGVTQTPKHLITATGQRVTLRCSPRSGDLSVYWYQQSLDQGLQFLIQYYNGEERAKGNILERFSAQQFPDLHSELNLSSLELGDSALYFCASKAGNTIYFGEGSWLTVV.

CDR3 coding DNA: TGCAGCGTTGAGGTTGACATTCCCTACGAGCAGTACTTC. Translated, it gives CSVEVDIPYEQYF. The chain has TRBV29-1 and TRBJ2-7; D remains unclear. The V gene's germline CDR1 is SQVTM and CDR2 ANQGSEA. V lost 3 bases to trimming and J lost 2 bases, with 11 bases between them. The CDR3 runs 13 residues.

At least ten counts were recorded for this clonotype. The V and J genes are TRBV11-3 and TRBJ2-1; D possibly corresponds to TRBD1 (6 bases). The CDR3 totals 15 residues. Germline V gene lookup returns CDR1 SGHNT and CDR2 YENEEA. Trimming left V 1 base short and J 4 bases short, with 11 bases between. DNA for the CDR3: TGTGCCAGCAGCTTAGTACGGACAGAATACAATGAGCAGTTCTTC. As protein: CASSLVRTEYNEQFF. The variable domain in full, with the rest retrieved from reference TRBV11-3 and TRBJ2-1, is EAGVVQSPRYKIIEKKQPVAFWCNPISGHNTLYWYLQNLGQGPELLIRYENEEAVDDSQLPKDRFSAERLKGVDSTLKIQPAELGDSAVYLCASSLVRTEYNEQFFGPGTRLTVL.

This clonotype was seen ten or more times. The chain has TRBV20-1 and TRBJ1-2, with a possible D match to TRBD1 (5 bases). The CDR3 spans 16 residues. Germline CDR1 reads DFQATT; CDR2 reads SNEGSKA (reference sequence). The V end was cut by 5 bases, the J end by 4 bases, with 23 bases between. CDR3 sequence: CSAGRDLVNLGYGYTF. The CDR3, as DNA: TGCAGTGCTGGGCGGGACTTAGTGAACCTAGGCTATGGCTACACCTTC.

This clonotype was found many times. The chain joins TRBV12-3 or TRBV12-4 to TRBJ2-6, with D possibly TRBD1 on 6 matching bases. V lost 2 bases and J 0 bases, leaving 20 bases between the germline ends. This CDR3 is 20 amino acids long. The CDR3 coding sequence is TGTGCCAGCAGTTTATTTGGGGTTAGGACAGAGCACTCTGGGGCCAACGTCCTGACTTTC. Translated, it gives CASSLFGVRTEHSGANVLTF.

Many counts were recorded for this clonotype. CDR3 sequence: CASSYMGRASTDTQYF. CDR3 DNA: TGTGCCAGCAGTTATATGGGGAGGGCCAGCACAGATACGCAGTATTTT. The chain carries TRBV6-5 and TRBJ2-3; TRBD2 matches 7 bases. V trimming: 3 bases; J trimming: 0 bases; junction bases outside the gene matches: 6. The CDR3 spans 16 residues. Germline CDR1 is MNHEY and CDR2 is SVGAGI.

This clonotype was counted ten times or more. The chain joins TRBV20-1 to TRBJ2-3; D not certain. This CDR3 comprises 11 residues. Germline assignment: CDR1 DFQATT and CDR2 SNEGSKA (reference sequence). Between the trimmed V and J ends, which lost 0 bases and 13 bases, there was a span of 11 bases. CDR3 sequence reads: CSARDTGFEYF. The CDR3 DNA reads as TGCAGTGCTAGAGATACCGGGTTTGAGTATTTT.